This TCR beta chain stems from a study of T cell changes during pregnancy in multiple sclerosis (dated by TCRdb to between 2019 and 2020). The study in broad terms: Changes in the T cell repertoire over the course of pregnancy were examined in this study in women with multiple sclerosis.

Library preparation was by the immunoSEQ multiplex PCR assay. TCRdb took this table from immuneACCESS and kept in-frame rearrangements with V and J called. Such tables lack part of the clones; where checked against another copy, unresolved V genes explain under half of the gap, and the rest is unexplained. Present in this sample are about 100,000 clones, 85% to 95% of which were seen just once. The ten largest clones capture 2% to 3% of the sample. Details on this clone: Its cognate antigen has yet to be identified. No quality values exist for individual bases; no much larger clone is one base distant.

CDR3 length: 14 amino acids, cysteine to phenylalanine. Only the CDR3 part of the read is kept: 42 bases, read in frame from the first base. Germline trimming: 0 bases from V, 4 bases from J; junction bases outside gene matches: 4. As encoded in the germline V gene (reference sequence), CDR1 is SGHNT while CDR2 is YYREEE. The sample consisted of peripheral blood, taken in the first trimester of pregnancy. The chain is made from TRBV5-4 and TRBJ2-7, and 7 bases in between align with TRBD1. The source is a female donor with multiple sclerosis, enrolled in a pregnancy study. At the DNA level, the sequence is TGTGCCAGCAGCTTGGGACAGGGTGATTACGAGCAGTACTTC. This translates into CASSLGQGDYEQYF.